This TCR beta chain comes out of a study of blood T cells in healthy people across ages. Germline loops: CDR1 SEHNR, CDR2 FQNEAQ (reference sequence). V was pared by 5 bases and J by 0 bases, with 13 bases between. The CDR3 consists of 15 residues. The second PCR ran about 6 to 12 cycles with a sample-barcoded 5' primer and J-beta primers. TCRdb independently ran MiXCR on the 5' RACE reads; one entry per CDR3 protein. The sample holds roughly 800,000 distinct CDR3 sequences, 55% to 70% seen once. Sequenced: blood. This TCR was sampled from a man aged 30 to 39 in good health. This chain links TRBV7-9 with TRBJ1-2, with D hard to call. CDR3: CASSPGRQPNYGYTF. DNA of the CDR3: TGTGCCAGCAGCCCCGGGAGGCAACCTAACTATGGCTACACCTTC.